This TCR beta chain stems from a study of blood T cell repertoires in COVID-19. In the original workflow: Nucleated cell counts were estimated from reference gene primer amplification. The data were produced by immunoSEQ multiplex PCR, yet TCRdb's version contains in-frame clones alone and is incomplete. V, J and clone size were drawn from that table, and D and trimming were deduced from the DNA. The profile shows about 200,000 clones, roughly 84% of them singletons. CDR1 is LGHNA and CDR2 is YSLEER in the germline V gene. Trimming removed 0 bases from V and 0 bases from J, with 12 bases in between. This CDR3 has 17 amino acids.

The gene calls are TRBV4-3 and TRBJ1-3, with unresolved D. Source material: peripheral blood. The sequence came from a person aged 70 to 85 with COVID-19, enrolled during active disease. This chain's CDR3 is CASSQDLRRLSGNTIYF. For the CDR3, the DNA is TGCGCCAGCAGCCAAGATCTACGGCGACTCTCTGGAAACACCATATATTTT.